This TCR beta chain stems from a study of T cell changes during pregnancy in multiple sclerosis. TCRdb keeps only in-frame clones here, not all; method: immunoSEQ multiplex PCR. The profile shows about 52,000 clones, approximately 94% of them singletons. V lost 2 bases and J lost 1; bases outside the gene matches: 5. This CDR3 comprises 16 residues. Germline assignment: CDR1 GTSNPN and CDR2 SVGIG (reference sequence). The TCR sequence derives from a female donor with multiple sclerosis, enrolled in a pregnancy study. The rearrangement links TRBV30 to TRBJ2-3, with 11 bases aligning to TRBD2. The sequenced sample was CD4+ T cells from peripheral blood mononuclear cells, obtained before pregnancy. The CDR3 here is CAWSTTSGTGTDTQYF. In nucleotides, the CDR3 is TGTGCCTGGAGTACGACTAGCGGGACTGGCACAGATACGCAGTATTTT.